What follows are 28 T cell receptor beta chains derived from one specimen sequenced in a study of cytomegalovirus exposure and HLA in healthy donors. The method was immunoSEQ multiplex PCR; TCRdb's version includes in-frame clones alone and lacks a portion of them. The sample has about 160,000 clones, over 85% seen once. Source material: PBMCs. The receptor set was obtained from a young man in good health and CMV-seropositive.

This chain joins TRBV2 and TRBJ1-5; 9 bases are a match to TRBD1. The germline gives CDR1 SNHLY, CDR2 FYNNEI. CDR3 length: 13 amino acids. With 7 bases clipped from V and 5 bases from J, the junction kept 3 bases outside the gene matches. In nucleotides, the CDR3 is TGTGCCAGCAAGGGACAGGGTGATCAGCCCCAGCATTTT. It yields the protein CASKGQGDQPQHF. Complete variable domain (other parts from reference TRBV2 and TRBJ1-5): EPEVTQTPSHQVTQMGQEVILRCVPISNHLYFYWYRQILGQKVEFLVSFYNNEISEKSEIFDDQFSVERPDGSNFTLKIRSTKLEDSAMYFCASKGQGDQPQHFGDGTRLSIL.

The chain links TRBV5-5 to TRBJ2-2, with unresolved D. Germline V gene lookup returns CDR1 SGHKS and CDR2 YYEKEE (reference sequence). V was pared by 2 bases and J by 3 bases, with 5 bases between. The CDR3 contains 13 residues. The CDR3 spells CASSLRDTGELFF. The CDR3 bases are TGTGCCAGCAGCTTACGGGACACCGGGGAGCTGTTTTTT.

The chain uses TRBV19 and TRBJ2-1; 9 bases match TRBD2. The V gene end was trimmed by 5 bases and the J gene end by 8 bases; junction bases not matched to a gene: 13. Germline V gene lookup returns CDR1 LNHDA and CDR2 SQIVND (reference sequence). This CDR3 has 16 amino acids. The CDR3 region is CASSPIRAGGLDEQFF. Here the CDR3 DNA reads TGTGCCAGTAGTCCCATTAGAGCGGGAGGTCTCGATGAGCAGTTCTTC.

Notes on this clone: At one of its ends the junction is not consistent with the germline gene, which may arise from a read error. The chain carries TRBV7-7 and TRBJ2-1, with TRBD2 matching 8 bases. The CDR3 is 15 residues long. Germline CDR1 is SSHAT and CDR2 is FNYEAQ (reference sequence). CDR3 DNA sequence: TGTGCTAGCAGCATAAGCGGGAGCGGGTTCAATGAGCAGTTCTTC. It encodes CASSISGSGFNEQFF.

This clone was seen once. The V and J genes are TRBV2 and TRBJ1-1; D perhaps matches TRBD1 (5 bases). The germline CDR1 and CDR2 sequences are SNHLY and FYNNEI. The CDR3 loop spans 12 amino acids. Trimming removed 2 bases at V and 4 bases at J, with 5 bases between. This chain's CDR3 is CASSEQGTEAFF. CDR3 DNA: TGTGCCAGCAGTGAACAGGGCACTGAAGCTTTCTTT.

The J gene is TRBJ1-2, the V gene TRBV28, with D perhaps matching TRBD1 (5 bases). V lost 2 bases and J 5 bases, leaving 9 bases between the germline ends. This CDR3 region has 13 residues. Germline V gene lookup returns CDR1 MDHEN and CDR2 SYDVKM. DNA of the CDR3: TGTGCCAGCAGTTTAGTTGCAGGGTATGGCTACACCTTC. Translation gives CASSLVAGYGYTF.

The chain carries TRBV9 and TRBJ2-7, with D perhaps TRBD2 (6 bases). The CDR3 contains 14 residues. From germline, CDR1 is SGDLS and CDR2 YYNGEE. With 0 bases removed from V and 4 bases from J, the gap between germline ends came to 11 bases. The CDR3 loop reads CASSVVDSGYEQYF. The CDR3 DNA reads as TGTGCCAGCAGCGTAGTAGATAGCGGTTACGAGCAGTACTTC.

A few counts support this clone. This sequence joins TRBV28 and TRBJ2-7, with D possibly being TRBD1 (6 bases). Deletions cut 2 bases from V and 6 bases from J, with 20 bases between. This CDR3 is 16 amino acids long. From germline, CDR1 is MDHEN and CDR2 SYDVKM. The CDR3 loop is CASSLAPVQGIGEQYF. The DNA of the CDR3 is TGTGCCAGCAGTTTAGCCCCAGTTCAGGGGATTGGCGAGCAGTACTTC.

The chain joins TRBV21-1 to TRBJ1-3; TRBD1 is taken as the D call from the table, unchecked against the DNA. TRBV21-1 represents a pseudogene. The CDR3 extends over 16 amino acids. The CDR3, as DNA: TGTGCCAGCAGCAAATGGCTCTCCATTTTAGGAAACACCATATATTTT. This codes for CASSKWLSILGNTIYF.

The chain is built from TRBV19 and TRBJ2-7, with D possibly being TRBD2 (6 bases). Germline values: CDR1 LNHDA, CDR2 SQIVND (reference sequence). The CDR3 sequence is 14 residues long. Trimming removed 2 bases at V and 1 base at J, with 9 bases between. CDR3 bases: TGTGCCAGTAGTATATTAGCGGCGTCCTACGAGCAGTACTTC. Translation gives CASSILAASYEQYF.

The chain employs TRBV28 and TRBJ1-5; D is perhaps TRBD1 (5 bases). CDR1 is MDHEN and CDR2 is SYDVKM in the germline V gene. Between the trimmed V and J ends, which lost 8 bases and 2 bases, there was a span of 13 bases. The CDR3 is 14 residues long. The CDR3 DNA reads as TGTGCCAGCGCCCTGGGGGGGGGCAATCAGCCCCAGCATTTT. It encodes CASALGGGNQPQHF.

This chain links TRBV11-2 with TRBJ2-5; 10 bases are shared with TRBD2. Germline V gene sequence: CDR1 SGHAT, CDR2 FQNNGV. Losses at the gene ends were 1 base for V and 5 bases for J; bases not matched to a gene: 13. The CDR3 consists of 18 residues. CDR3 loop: CASSLVFPGTSVSETQYF. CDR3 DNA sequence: TGTGCCAGCAGCTTAGTATTCCCCGGGACTAGCGTCTCGGAGACCCAGTACTTC.

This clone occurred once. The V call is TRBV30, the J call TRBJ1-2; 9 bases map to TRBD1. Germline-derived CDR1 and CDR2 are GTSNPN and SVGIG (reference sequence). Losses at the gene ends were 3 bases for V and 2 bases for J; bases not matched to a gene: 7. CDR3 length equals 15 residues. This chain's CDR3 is CAWSQPGQGNYGYTF. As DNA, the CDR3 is TGTGCCTGGAGCCAGCCGGGACAGGGAAACTATGGCTACACCTTC.

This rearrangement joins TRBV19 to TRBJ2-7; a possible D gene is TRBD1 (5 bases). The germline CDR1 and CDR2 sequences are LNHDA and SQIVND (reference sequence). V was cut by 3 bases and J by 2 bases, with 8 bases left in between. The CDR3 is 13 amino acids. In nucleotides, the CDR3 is TGTGCCAGTAGTATGATAGGGGCCTACGAGCAGTACTTC. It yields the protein CASSMIGAYEQYF. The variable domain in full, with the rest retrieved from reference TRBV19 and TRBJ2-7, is DGGITQSPKYLFRKEGQNVTLSCEQNLNHDAMYWYRQDPGQGLRLIYYSQIVNDFQKGDIAEGYSVSREKKESFPLTVTSAQKNPTAFYLCASSMIGAYEQYFGPGTRLTVT.

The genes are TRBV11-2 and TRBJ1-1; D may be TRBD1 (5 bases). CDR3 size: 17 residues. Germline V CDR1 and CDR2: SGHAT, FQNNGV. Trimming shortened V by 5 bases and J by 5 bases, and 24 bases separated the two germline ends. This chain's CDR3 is CASSDVGGRGRDTEAFF. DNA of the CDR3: TGTGCCAGCAGCGACGTGGGGGGGAGGGGAAGGGATACTGAAGCTTTCTTT. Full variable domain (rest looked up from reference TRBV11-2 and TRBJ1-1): EAGVAQSPRYKIIEKRQSVAFWCNPISGHATLYWYQQILGQGPKLLIQFQNNGVVDDSQLPKDRFSAERLKGVDSTLKIQPAKLEDSAVYLCASSDVGGRGRDTEAFFGQGTRLTVV.

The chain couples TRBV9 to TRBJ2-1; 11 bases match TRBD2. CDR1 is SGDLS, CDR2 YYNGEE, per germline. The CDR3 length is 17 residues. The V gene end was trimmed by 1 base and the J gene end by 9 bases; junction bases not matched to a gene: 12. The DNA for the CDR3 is TGTGCCAGCAGCGTAACCCCTACTAGCGGGAGAAACGCTGAGCAGTTCTTC. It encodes CASSVTPTSGRNAEQFF. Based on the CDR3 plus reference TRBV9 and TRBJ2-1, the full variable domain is DSGVTQTPKHLITATGQRVTLRCSPRSGDLSVYWYQQSLDQGLQFLIQYYNGEERAKGNILERFSAQQFPDLHSELNLSSLELGDSALYFCASSVTPTSGRNAEQFFGPGTRLTVL.

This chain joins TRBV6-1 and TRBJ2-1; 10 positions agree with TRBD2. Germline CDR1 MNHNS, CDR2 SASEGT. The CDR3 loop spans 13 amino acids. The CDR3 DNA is TGTGCAACAAGGAGCGGGGGGGGCAATGAGCAGTTCTTC. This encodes CATRSGGGNEQFF.

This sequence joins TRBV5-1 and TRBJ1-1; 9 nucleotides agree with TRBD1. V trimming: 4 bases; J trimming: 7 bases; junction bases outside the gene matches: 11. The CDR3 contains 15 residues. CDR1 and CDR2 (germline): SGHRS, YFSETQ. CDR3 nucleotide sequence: TGCGCCAGCAGCCCTGGGACAGGGAAGCTTTTTGAAGCTTTCTTT. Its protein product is CASSPGTGKLFEAFF.

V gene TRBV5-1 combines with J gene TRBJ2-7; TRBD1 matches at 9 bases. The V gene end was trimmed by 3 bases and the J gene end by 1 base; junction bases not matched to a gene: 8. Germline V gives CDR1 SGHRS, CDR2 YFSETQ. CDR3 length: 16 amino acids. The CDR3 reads CASSWGDRESSYEQYF. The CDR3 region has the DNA TGCGCCAGCAGCTGGGGGGACAGGGAGAGTTCCTACGAGCAGTACTTC. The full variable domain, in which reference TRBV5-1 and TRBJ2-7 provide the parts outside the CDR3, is KAGVTQTPRYLIKTRGQQVTLSCSPISGHRSVSWYQQTPGQGLQFLFEYFSETQRNKGNFPGRFSGRQFSNSRSEMNVSTLELGDSALYLCASSWGDRESSYEQYFGPGTRLTVT.

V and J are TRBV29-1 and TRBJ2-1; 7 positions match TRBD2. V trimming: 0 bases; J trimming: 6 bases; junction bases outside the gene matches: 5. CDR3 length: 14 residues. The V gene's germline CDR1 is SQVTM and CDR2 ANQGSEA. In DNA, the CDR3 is TGCAGCGTTGAAGATCGGGGAGGGCTCAATGAGCAGTTCTTC. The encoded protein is CSVEDRGGLNEQFF.

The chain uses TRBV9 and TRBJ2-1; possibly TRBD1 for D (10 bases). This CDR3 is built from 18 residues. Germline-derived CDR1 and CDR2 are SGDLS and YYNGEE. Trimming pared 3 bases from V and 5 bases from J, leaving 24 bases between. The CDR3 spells CASSGGQGIAGADNEQFF. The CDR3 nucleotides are TGTGCCAGCAGCGGGGGACAGGGGATAGCGGGAGCCGACAATGAGCAGTTCTTC.

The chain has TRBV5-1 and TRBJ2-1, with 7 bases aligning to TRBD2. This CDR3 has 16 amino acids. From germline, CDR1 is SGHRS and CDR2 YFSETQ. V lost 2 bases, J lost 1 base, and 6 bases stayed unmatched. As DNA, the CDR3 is TGCGCCAGCAGCTTTCGACTAGCAAGATCCTACAATGAGCAGTTCTTC. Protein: CASSFRLARSYNEQFF.

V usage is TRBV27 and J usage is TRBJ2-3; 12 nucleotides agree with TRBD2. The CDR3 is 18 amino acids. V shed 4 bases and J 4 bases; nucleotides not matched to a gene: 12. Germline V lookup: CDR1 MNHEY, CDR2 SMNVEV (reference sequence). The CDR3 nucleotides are TGTGCCAGCAGTTCTCCATATCGACTAGCGGGAGACCCAGATACGCAGTATTTT. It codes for CASSSPYRLAGDPDTQYF.

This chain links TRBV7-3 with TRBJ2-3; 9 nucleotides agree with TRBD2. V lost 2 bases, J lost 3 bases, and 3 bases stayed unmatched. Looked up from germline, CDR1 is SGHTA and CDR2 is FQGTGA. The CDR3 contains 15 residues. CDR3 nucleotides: TGTGCCAGCAGCTTAGCGGGGGGGCCGACAGATACGCAGTATTTT. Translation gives CASSLAGGPTDTQYF. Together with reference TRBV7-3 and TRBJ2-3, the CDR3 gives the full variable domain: GAGVSQTPSNKVTEKGKYVELRCDPISGHTALYWYRQSLGQGPEFLIYFQGTGAADDSGLPNDRFFAVRPEGSVSTLKIQRTERGDSAVYLCASSLAGGPTDTQYFGPGTRLTVL.

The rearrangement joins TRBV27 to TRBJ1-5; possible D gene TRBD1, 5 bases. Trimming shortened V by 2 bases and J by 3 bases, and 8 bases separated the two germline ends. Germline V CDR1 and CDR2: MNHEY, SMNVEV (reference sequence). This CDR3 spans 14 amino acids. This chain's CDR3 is CASSLRQNNQPQHF. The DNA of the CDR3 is TGTGCCAGCAGTTTAAGACAGAACAATCAGCCCCAGCATTTT.

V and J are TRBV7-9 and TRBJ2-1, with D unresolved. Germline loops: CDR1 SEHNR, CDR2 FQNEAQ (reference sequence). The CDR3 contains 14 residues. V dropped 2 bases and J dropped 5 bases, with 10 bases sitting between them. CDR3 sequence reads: CASSLTQGDNEQFF. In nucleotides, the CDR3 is TGTGCCAGCAGCTTAACACAAGGAGACAATGAGCAGTTCTTC.

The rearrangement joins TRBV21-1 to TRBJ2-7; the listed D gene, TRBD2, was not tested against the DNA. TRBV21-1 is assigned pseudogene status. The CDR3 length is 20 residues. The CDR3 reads CASSKALGCSGRASSYEQYF. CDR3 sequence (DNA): TGTGCCAGCAGCAAAGCGCTCGGGTGTAGCGGGAGGGCCTCGTCCTACGAGCAGTACTTC.

CDR3 nucleotide sequence: TGTGCCAGCAGTGAGGGGACTAGTATCTACGAGCAGTACTTC. It yields the protein CASSEGTSIYEQYF. This sequence joins TRBV2 and TRBJ2-7, with TRBD2 identical over 8 bases. The CDR3 contains 14 residues. The V gene end was trimmed by 3 bases and the J gene end by 3 bases; junction bases not matched to a gene: 4. Looked up from germline, CDR1 is SNHLY and CDR2 is FYNNEI.